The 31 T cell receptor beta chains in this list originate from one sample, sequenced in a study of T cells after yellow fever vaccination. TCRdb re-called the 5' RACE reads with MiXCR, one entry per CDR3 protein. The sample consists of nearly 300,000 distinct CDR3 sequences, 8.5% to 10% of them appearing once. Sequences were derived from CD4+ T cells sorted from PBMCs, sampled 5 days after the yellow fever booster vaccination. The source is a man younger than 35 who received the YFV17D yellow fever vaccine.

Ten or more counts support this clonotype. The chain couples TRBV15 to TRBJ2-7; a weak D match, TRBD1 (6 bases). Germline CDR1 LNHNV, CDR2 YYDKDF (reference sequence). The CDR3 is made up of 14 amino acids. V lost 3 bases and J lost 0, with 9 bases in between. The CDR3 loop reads CATSSRTASYEQYF. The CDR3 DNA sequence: TGTGCCACCAGCAGTCGGACAGCCTCCTACGAGCAGTACTTC.

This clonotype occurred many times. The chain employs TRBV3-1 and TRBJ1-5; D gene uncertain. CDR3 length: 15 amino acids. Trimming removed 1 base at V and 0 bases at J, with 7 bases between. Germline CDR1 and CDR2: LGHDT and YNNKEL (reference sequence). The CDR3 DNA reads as TGTGCCAGCAGCCAAGGCAGTTATAGCAATCAGCCCCAGCATTTT. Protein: CASSQGSYSNQPQHF. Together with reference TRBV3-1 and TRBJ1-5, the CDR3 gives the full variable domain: DTAVSQTPKYLVTQMGNDKSIKCEQNLGHDTMYWYKQDSKKFLKIMFSYNNKELIINETVPNRFSPKSPDKAHLNLHINSLELGDSAVYFCASSQGSYSNQPQHFGDGTRLSIL.

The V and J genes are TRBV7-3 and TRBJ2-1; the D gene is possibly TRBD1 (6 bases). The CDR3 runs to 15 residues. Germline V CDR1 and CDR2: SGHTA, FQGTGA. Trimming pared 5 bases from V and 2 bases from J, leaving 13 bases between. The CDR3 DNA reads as TGTGCCAGCAGCCTACAGGGTGGCACCTACAATGAGCAGTTCTTC. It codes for CASSLQGGTYNEQFF.

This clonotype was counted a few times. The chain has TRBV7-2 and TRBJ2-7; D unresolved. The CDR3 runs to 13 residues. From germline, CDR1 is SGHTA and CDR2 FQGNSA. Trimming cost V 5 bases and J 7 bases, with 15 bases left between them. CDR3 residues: CASSAASKIEQYF. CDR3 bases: TGTGCCAGCAGCGCCGCGTCCAAGATAGAGCAGTACTTC. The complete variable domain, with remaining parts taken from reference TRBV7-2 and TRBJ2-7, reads GAGVSQSPSNKVTEKGKDVELRCDPISGHTALYWYRQSLGQGLEFLIYFQGNSAPDKSGLPSDRFSAERTGGSVSTLTIQRTQQEDSAVYLCASSAASKIEQYFGPGTRLTVT.

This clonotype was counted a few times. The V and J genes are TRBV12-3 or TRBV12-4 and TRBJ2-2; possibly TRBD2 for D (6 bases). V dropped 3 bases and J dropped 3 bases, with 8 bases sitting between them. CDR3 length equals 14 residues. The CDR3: CASSLSGDTGELFF. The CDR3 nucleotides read TGTGCCAGCAGTTTGTCGGGGGACACCGGGGAGCTGTTTTTT.

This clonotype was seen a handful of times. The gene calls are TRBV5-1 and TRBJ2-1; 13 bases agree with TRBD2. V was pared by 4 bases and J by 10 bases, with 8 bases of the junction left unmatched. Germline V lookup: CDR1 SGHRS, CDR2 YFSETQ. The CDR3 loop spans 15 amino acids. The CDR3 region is CASSRLAGGDREQFF. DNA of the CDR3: TGCGCCAGCAGCAGACTAGCGGGGGGTGACAGGGAGCAGTTCTTC.

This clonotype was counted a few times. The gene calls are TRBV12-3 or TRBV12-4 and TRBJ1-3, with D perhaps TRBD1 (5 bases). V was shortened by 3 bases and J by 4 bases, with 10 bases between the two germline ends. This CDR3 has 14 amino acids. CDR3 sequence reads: CASSFAGRGNTIYF. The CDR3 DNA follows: TGTGCCAGCAGTTTCGCAGGGCGAGGAAACACCATATATTTT.

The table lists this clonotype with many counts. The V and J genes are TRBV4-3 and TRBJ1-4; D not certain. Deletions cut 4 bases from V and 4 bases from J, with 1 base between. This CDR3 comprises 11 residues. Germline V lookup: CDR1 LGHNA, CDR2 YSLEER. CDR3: CASSLNEKLFF. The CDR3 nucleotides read TGCGCCAGCAGCCTTAATGAAAAACTGTTTTTT.

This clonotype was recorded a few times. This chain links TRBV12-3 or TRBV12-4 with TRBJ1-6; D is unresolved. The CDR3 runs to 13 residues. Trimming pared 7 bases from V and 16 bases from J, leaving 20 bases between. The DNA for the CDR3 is TGTGCCAGCACTGTCCTGACCAACGGCAATCTCCACTTT. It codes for CASTVLTNGNLHF.

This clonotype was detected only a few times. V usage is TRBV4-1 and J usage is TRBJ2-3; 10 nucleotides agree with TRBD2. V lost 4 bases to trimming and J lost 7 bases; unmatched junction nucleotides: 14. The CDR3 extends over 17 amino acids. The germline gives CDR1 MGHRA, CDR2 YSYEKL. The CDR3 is CASSRALAGARIHTQYF. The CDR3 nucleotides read TGCGCCAGCAGCCGAGCGCTAGCGGGGGCCCGGATCCATACGCAGTATTTT.

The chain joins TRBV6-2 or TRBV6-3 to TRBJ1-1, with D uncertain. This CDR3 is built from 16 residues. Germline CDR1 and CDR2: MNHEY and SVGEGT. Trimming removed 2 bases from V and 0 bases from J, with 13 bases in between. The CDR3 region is CASSYGQAIMNTEAFF. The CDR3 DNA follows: TGTGCCAGCAGTTACGGGCAGGCTATCATGAACACTGAAGCTTTCTTT.

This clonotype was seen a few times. The CDR3 loop is CASSVHTGVNYGYTF. In DNA form, the CDR3 reads TGTGCCAGCAGCGTACACACAGGGGTGAACTATGGCTACACCTTC. This sequence joins TRBV9 and TRBJ1-2, with 7 bases aligning to TRBD1. V was pared by 1 base and J by 2 bases, with 5 bases of the junction left unmatched. The CDR3 is 15 amino acids. From germline, CDR1 is SGDLS and CDR2 YYNGEE.

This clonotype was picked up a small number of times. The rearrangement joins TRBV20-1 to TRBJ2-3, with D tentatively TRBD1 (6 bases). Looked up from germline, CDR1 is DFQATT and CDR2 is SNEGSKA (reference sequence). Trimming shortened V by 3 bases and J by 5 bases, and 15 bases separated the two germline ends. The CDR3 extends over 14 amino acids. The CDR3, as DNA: TGCAGTGCTAGCCCACAGGGATTTAGAGATACGCAGTATTTT. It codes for CSASPQGFRDTQYF.

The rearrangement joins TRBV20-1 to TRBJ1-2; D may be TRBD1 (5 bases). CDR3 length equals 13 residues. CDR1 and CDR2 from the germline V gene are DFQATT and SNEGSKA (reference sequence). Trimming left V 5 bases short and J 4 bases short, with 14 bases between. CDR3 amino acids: CSAGVRVTYGYTF. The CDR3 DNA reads TGCAGTGCTGGGGTCAGGGTCACCTATGGCTACACCTTC.

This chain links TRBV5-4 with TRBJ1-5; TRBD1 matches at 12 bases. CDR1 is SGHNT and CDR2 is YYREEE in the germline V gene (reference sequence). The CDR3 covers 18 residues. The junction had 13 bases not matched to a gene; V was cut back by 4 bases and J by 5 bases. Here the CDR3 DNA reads TGTGCCAGCAGCCCAGGACGACCGGGACAGGGGGCTCATCAGCCCCAGCATTTT. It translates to CASSPGRPGQGAHQPQHF.

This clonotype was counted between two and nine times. The CDR3 DNA is TGCGCCAGCAGCGGCGGACTACTCGTCACAGATACGCAGTATTTT. Translating it yields CASSGGLLVTDTQYF. The chain combines TRBV5-1 with TRBJ2-3; D perhaps matches TRBD2 (6 bases). Germline V gene data show CDR1 as SGHRS and CDR2 as YFSETQ. Trimming shortened V by 4 bases and J by 2 bases, and 14 bases separated the two germline ends. The CDR3 is 15 amino acids.

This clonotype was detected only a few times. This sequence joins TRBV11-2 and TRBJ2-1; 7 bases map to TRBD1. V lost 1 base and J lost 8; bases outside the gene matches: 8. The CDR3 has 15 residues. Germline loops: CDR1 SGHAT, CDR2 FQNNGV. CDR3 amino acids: CASSLVGAGGYEQFF. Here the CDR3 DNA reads TGTGCCAGCAGCTTAGTAGGGGCAGGGGGATATGAGCAGTTCTTC. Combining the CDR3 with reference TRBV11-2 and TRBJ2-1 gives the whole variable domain EAGVAQSPRYKIIEKRQSVAFWCNPISGHATLYWYQQILGQGPKLLIQFQNNGVVDDSQLPKDRFSAERLKGVDSTLKIQPAKLEDSAVYLCASSLVGAGGYEQFFGPGTRLTVL.

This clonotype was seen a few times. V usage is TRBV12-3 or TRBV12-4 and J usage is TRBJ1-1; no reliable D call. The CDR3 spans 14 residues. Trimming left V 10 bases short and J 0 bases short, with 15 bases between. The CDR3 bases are TGTGCCACCATGTGGGGAAGTATGAACACTGAAGCTTTCTTT. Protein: CATMWGSMNTEAFF.

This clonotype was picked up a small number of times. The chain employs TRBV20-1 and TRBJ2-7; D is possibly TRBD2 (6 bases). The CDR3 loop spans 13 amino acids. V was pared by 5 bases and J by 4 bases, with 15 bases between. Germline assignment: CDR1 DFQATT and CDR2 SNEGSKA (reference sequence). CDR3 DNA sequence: TGCAGTGCTCCGGACATCCGGGGGTACGAGCAGTACTTC. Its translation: CSAPDIRGYEQYF.

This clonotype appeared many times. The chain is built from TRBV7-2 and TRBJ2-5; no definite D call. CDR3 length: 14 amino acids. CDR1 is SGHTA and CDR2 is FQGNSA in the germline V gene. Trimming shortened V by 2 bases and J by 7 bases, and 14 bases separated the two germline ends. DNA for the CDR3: TGTGCCAGCAGCTTACTAGAGCGATGGGGGACCCAGTACTTC. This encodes CASSLLERWGTQYF.

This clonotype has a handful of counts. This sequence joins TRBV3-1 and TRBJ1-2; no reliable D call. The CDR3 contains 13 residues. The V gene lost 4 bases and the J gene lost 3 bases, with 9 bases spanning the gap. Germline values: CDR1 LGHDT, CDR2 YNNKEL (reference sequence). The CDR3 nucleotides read TGTGCCAGCAGCCCCACCGGCTACTATGGCTACACCTTC. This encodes CASSPTGYYGYTF.

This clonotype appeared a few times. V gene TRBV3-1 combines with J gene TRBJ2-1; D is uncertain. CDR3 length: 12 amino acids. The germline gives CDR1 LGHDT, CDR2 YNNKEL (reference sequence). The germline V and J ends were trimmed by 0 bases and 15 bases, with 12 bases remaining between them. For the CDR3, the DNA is TGTGCCAGCAGCCAAGATCCGGCAGAACGGTTCTTC. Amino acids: CASSQDPAERFF.

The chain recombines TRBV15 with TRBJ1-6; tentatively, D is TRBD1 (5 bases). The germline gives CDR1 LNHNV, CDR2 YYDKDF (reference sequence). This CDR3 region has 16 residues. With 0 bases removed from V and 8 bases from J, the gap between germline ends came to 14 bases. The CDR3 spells CATSRDLGEGDSPLHF. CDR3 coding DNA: TGTGCCACCAGCAGAGACCTAGGAGAAGGGGATTCACCCCTCCACTTT.

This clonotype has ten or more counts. For the CDR3, the DNA is TGTGCCAGCTCACCAGCTAGCGGGAGCACAGATACGCAGTATTTT. It translates to CASSPASGSTDTQYF. The chain couples TRBV18 to TRBJ2-3; 8 bases align to TRBD2. From germline, CDR1 is KGHSH and CDR2 LQKENI. CDR3 size: 15 residues. V lost 2 bases to trimming and J lost 0 bases; unmatched junction nucleotides: 1.

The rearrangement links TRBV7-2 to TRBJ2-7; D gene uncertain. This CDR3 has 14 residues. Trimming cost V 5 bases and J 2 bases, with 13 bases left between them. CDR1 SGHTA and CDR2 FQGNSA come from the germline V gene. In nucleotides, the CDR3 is TGTGCCAGCAGCGCGCAAAGAACCGCCTACGAGCAGTACTTC. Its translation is CASSAQRTAYEQYF.

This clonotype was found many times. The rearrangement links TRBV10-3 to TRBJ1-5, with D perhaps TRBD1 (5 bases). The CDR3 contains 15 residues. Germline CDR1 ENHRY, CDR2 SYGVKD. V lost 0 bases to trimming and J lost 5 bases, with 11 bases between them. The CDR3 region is CAISESRGWHQPQHF. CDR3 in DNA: TGTGCCATCAGTGAGTCAAGGGGTTGGCATCAGCCCCAGCATTTT.

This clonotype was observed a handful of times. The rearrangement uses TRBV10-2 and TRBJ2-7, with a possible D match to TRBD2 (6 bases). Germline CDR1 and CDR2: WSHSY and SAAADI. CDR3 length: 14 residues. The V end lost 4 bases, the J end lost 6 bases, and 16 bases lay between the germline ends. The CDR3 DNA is TGCGCCAGCAGTGTTGAGGCGGGGAGTTTCGAGCAGTACGTC. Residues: CASSVEAGSFEQYV.

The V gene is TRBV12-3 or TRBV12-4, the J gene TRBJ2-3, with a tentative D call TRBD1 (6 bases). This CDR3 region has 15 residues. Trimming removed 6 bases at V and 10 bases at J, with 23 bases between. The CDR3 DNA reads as TGTGCCAGCAGCCAGACCGGGACATTTTTCCAATCGCAGTATTTT. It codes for CASSQTGTFFQSQYF.

The CDR3 DNA follows: TGTGCCAGCAGCCTTAACAGGGGGAATGCCGGGGAGCTGTTTTTT. Protein: CASSLNRGNAGELFF. The rearrangement uses TRBV5-6 and TRBJ2-2; 8 positions agree with TRBD1. CDR3 size: 15 residues. V shed 4 bases, J shed 6 bases, and the junction held 8 bases outside the gene matches. Germline V lookup: CDR1 SGHDT, CDR2 YYEEEE.

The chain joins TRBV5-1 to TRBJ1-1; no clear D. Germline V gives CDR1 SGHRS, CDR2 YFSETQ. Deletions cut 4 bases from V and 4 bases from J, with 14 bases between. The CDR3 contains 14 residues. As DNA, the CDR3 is TGCGCCAGCAGCGGATCCTTGGGAGGCACTGAAGCTTTCTTT. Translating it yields CASSGSLGGTEAFF.

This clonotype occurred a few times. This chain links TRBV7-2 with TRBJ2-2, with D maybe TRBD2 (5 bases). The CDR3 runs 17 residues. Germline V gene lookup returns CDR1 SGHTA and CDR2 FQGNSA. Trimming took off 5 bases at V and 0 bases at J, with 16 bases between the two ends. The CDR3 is CASSRPSRAPNTGELFF. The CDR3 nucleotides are TGTGCCAGCAGCCGCCCTTCGAGGGCCCCGAACACCGGGGAGCTGTTTTTT.